This section outlines one T cell receptor beta chain sequence together with its context. Its matching antigen is unknown. The sample comes from a study of beta chain features in type 1 diabetes. Germline V gives CDR1 SQVTM, CDR2 ANQGSEA. The V gene lost 5 bases and the J gene lost 0 bases, with 11 bases spanning the gap. The CDR3 is 13 amino acids. Study findings and constraints: In every one of the four CD4+ subsets, TCRB CDR3s were moderately but significantly shorter in Type 1 diabetes patients. Junctions at VDJ sites from type 1 diabetes patients had fewer insertions and more deletions. Researchers reported that naive, central memory and Treg TCRB repertoires appeared more similar in patients than in healthy donors. Although PCR might favor shorter templates, it would do so equally in patients and controls.

Expressed TCRB transcripts were sequenced because the entire RNA isolate underwent reverse transcription. Sequenced by immunoSEQ multiplex PCR; TCRdb stores in-frame clones only, minus some. This sample has hundreds of thousands of clones, with over 12% found just once. Sequenced: naive CD4+ T cells from blood. This sequence joins TRBV29-1 and TRBJ2-7; weak D call: TRBD2 (5 bases). The sequence came from a man aged 18 to 30 with type 1 diabetes. The CDR3 here is CSVSSGFSYEQYF. The CDR3 DNA sequence: TGCAGCGTTTCGAGCGGATTCTCCTACGAGCAGTACTTC.